The clone carrying this TCR beta chain has only one observation. The data derive from a study of cytomegalovirus exposure and HLA in healthy donors. Healthy people donating bone marrow made up the donors. PCR primers comprised 60 Vbeta and 13 Jbeta primers. Repertoires were generated with immunoSEQ multiplex PCR, while TCRdb's copy carries only in-frame clones and drops some. The sample yields approximately 110,000 clones, around four fifths seen once. Specimen: PBMCs. The sequence was obtained from a woman aged 40 to 55 in good health and CMV-seronegative.

The CDR3 coding sequence is TGTGCCAGCAGCTTAGTCCGCACAGGCGTCCTGACTAATGAAAAACTGTTTTTT. It yields the protein CASSLVRTGVLTNEKLFF. This chain connects TRBV7-9 to TRBJ1-4; D possibly corresponds to TRBD1 (5 bases). Between the trimmed V and J ends, which lost 1 base and 2 bases, there was a span of 17 bases. Germline V CDR1 and CDR2: SEHNR, FQNEAQ (reference sequence). This CDR3 has 18 amino acids.